Below, one T cell receptor beta chain is given with its context. The sample originates from a study of T-cell reconstitution after alpha-beta-depleted transplantation in children. Unique molecular identifiers were used to barcode this TCRbeta library. TCRdb re-analysed the PCR reads in MiXCR, keeping a single row per CDR3 protein. The sample has around 380,000 distinct CDR3 sequences; about a tenth are singletons. V dropped 5 bases and J dropped 4 bases, with 17 bases sitting between them. Germline CDR1 is MNHEY and CDR2 is SMNVEV (reference sequence). CDR3 length equals 16 residues. The sequence derives from a human donor who donated a stem cell graft to a child with acute myeloid leukemia. V usage is TRBV27 and J usage is TRBJ2-2; D is perhaps TRBD2 (6 bases). The source was PBMCs from the stem cell graft donor, collected from the stem cell graft. This chain's CDR3 is CASSRDGGVGTGELFF. The CDR3 coding sequence is TGTGCCAGCAGTCGGGACGGGGGTGTTGGCACCGGGGAGCTGTTTTTT.